The rows below give T cell receptor beta chains drawn from one sample of a study of T-cell reconstitution after alpha-beta-depleted transplantation in children. TCRdb reprocessed the PCR reads with MiXCR, giving one entry per CDR3 protein. The table includes about 210,000 distinct CDR3 sequences, roughly 15% detected once. The input for sequencing was PBMCs, mostly from graft donor cells, taken 360 days after TCRalphabeta/CD19-depleted stem cell transplant. The receptors were sampled from a male patient aged 2 to 9 who had a stem cell transplant for acute lymphoblastic leukemia, so the T cells may come from the graft donor. CDR3s include the opening cysteine and the closing phenylalanine or tryptophan. The D gene is left open where the match is weak. The size entry is marked missing in some rows and otherwise reads once, few, many or a size class.

CDR3 | DNA | size | length | V | D | J
CASSLVWDGYTF | TGTGCCAGCAGCTTAGTGTGGGATGGCTACACCTTC | - | 12 | TRBV7-9 | - | TRBJ1-2
CASSFTINTQYF | TGTGCCAGCAGTTTTACCATAAATACGCAGTATTTT | few | 12 | TRBV12-3/TRBV12-4 | - | TRBJ2-3
CASSQEVGRNTDTQYF | TGCGCCAGCAGCCAAGAAGTGGGGCGAAACACAGATACGCAGTATTTT | many | 16 | TRBV4-3 | - | TRBJ2-3
CAMGRGLLYNEQFF | TGTGCCATGGGCCGGGGGCTCCTCTACAATGAGCAGTTCTTC | - | 14 | TRBV28 | - | TRBJ2-1
CASSQVGTTHNEQFF | TGCGCCAGCAGCCAAGTTGGGACGACGCACAATGAGCAGTTCTTC | - | 15 | TRBV4-1 | - | TRBJ2-1
CASSDRGLAGAGELFF | TGTGCCAGCAGTGACCGCGGCCTAGCGGGCGCCGGGGAGCTGTTTTTT | few | 16 | TRBV6-4 | TRBD2 | TRBJ2-2
CASSQVSGRTAGELFF | TGTGCCAGCAGCCAAGTCTCCGGGAGAACTGCCGGGGAGCTGTTTTTT | - | 16 | TRBV3-1 | - | TRBJ2-2
CASSFGGGSDEQFF | TGTGCCAGCAGCTTCGGCGGGGGTTCGGATGAGCAGTTCTTC | few | 14 | TRBV13 | TRBD2 | TRBJ2-1
CASSLAGFNEKLFF | TGTGCCAGCAGTCTAGCAGGGTTTAATGAAAAACTGTTTTTT | - | 14 | TRBV28 | - | TRBJ1-4
CASSLRQNNEQFF | TGTGCCAGCAGCTTGCGACAGAACAATGAGCAGTTCTTC | few | 13 | TRBV7-2 | - | TRBJ2-1
CASSPEVGDEQYF | TGTGCCAGCAGCCCAGAGGTGGGGGACGAGCAGTACTTC | - | 13 | TRBV9 | - | TRBJ2-7
CASSSTPYEQYF | TGTGCCAGCAGTTCCACTCCCTACGAGCAGTACTTC | many | 12 | TRBV12-3/TRBV12-4 | - | TRBJ2-7
CASSLEGAYGYTF | TGTGCCAGCAGTTTAGAGGGGGCCTACGGCTACACCTTC | - | 13 | TRBV12-3/TRBV12-4 | TRBD1 | TRBJ1-2
CASSVFVADTSYEQYF | TGTGCCAGCAGCGTATTTGTGGCCGACACCTCCTACGAGCAGTACTTC | - | 16 | TRBV7-2 | - | TRBJ2-7
CASSQGGGTYEQYF | TGCGCCAGCAGCCAAGGTGGAGGTACCTACGAGCAGTACTTC | - | 14 | TRBV4-3 | - | TRBJ2-7
CASSPAGTGLFLGGYTF | TGTGCCAGCAGCCCCGCCGGGACAGGGCTCTTTTTAGGCGGCTACACCTTC | - | 17 | TRBV4-2 | TRBD1 | TRBJ1-2
CASSLVGAFRATAYEQYF | TGTGCCAGCAGCTTAGTTGGGGCGTTTAGAGCCACCGCCTACGAGCAGTACTTC | few | 18 | TRBV11-3 | - | TRBJ2-7
CSVRAARLRGDKDTQYF | TGCAGCGTGAGGGCCGCTAGGTTGCGGGGGGACAAGGATACGCAGTATTTT | few | 17 | TRBV29-1 | TRBD2 | TRBJ2-3
CSVEGGPPNYGYTF | TGCAGCGTTGAAGGGGGGCCTCCTAACTATGGCTACACCTTC | - | 14 | TRBV29-1 | - | TRBJ1-2
CAISDPRGSMYRGELFF | TGTGCCATCAGTGATCCCCGCGGCTCTATGTATCGCGGGGAGCTGTTTTTT | few | 17 | TRBV10-3 | - | TRBJ2-2
CASSSTGLGNEKLFF | TGTGCCAGCAGCTCCACCGGGCTGGGAAATGAAAAACTGTTTTTT | few | 15 | TRBV7-9 | - | TRBJ1-4
CSVEDQSARDTEAFF | TGCAGCGTTGAAGATCAAAGTGCTAGGGACACTGAAGCTTTCTTT | few | 15 | TRBV29-1 | - | TRBJ1-1
CASSYSGGGEKLFF | TGTGCCAGCAGTTATTCAGGGGGCGGTGAAAAACTGTTTTTT | many | 14 | TRBV6-5 | TRBD1 | TRBJ1-4
CSALTTTSGNTIYF | TGCAGTGCCCTGACAACAACCTCTGGAAACACCATATATTTT | - | 14 | TRBV20-1 | - | TRBJ1-3
CAWSVAGESYGYTF | TGTGCCTGGAGTGTGGCAGGGGAAAGCTATGGCTACACCTTC | - | 14 | TRBV30 | - | TRBJ1-2
CASSLVGGVDTEAFF | TGTGCCAGCAGCTTAGTTGGGGGGGTCGACACTGAAGCTTTCTTT | - | 15 | TRBV7-2 | - | TRBJ1-1
CSGGRGGDTEAFF | TGCAGCGGGGGCCGAGGTGGGGACACTGAAGCTTTCTTT | - | 13 | TRBV29-1 | - | TRBJ1-1